This TCR beta chain was obtained from a study of T-cell reconstitution after alpha-beta-depleted transplantation in children. Study conclusions and caveats: The authors attributed T-cell counts and diversity one year after transplant mostly to newly produced T cells. In some patients, recipient T cells and intrathymic progenitors surviving conditioning explained high day-60 diversity. Reportedly, roughly two months post-transplant, alpha-beta T cells arose from several hundred expanded graft clones.

Using unique molecular identifiers, the investigators prepared the TCRbeta library. TCRdb called the PCR reads again in MiXCR, with one record for every CDR3 protein. The sample carries some 840,000 distinct CDR3 sequences, around 15% recorded once. A word on this clonotype: Its specificity is not known.

The junction had 9 bases not matched to a gene; V was cut back by 4 bases and J by 7 bases. CDR1 is DFQATT and CDR2 is SNEGSKA in the germline V gene (reference sequence). This CDR3 has 14 residues. The sample here was PBMCs, mostly from graft donor cells, taken 360 days after TCRalphabeta/CD19-depleted stem cell transplant. The chain links TRBV20-1 to TRBJ1-4; 7 nucleotides align to TRBD1. This sequence originates from a male patient under 18 who had a stem cell transplant for acute lymphoblastic leukemia, so the T cells may come from the graft donor. The CDR3 reads CSAKMTGLSEKLFF. CDR3 sequence (DNA): TGCAGTGCTAAAATGACAGGGCTAAGTGAAAAACTGTTTTTT.